This TCR beta chain came from a study of shared clonotypes between healthy human individuals. The germline gives CDR1 PRHDT, CDR2 FYEKMQ (reference sequence). This CDR3 spans 15 amino acids. Trimming stripped 5 bases from V and 5 bases from J, with 15 bases between. This clone was observed a few times. Sequencing was performed with immunoSEQ multiplex PCR; in TCRdb, only in-frame clones are kept and a portion is missing. The sample has over a million clones; about 74% are singletons. V is TRBV13 and J is TRBJ2-2, with D perhaps matching TRBD2 (6 bases). The sample consisted of memory CD4+ T cells sorted from blood. Subset denoted: CD45RA-negative fraction. The clonotype originates from a young man in good health. As DNA, the CDR3 is TGTGCCAGCAGCCGCGGTGGAGGGAAGACCGGGGAGCTGTTTTTT. As protein: CASSRGGGKTGELFF.